This is a list of T cell receptor beta chains from one sample in a study of shared clonotypes between healthy human individuals. Measured with immunoSEQ multiplex PCR; TCRdb has only the in-frame clones, and not every one. The sample lists approximately 1.9 million clones, around 95% occurring once. The sequencing input was naive CD8+ T cells from PBMCs. The receptor set was obtained from a man aged 18 to 29 in good health. Some clones in this sample may be carry-over from other donors' samples. Both conserved end residues are part of each CDR3. A D gene is named only where the DNA matches it firmly. For some rows the clone size is stated as once, few or many, or as a class when expanded; others skip it.

.,TRBJ2-3,TRBV4-2,.,CASSQDLPSEMDDTQYF,TGTGCCAGCAGCCAAGATCTCCCCTCAGAAATGGATGATACGCAGTATTTT
.,TRBJ2-7,TRBV30,TRBD1,CAWSTRDSYEQYF,TGTGCCTGGAGTACCAGGGACAGCTACGAGCAGTACTTC
.,TRBJ2-7,TRBV2,.,CASNRGRTYEQYF,TGTGCCAGCAACCGGGGCCGAACCTACGAGCAGTACTTC
once,TRBJ2-5,TRBV5-1,.,CASSLVIHGMNKETQYF,TGCGCCAGCAGCTTGGTAATTCACGGCATGAATAAAGAGACCCAGTACTTC
.,TRBJ2-3,TRBV6-1,.,CASRAGTDTQYF,TGTGCCAGCAGGGCGGGGACAGATACGCAGTATTTT
.,TRBJ2-7,TRBV7-9,TRBD1,CASRTGTGTYEQYF,TGTGCCAGCAGAACCGGGACAGGGACCTACGAGCAGTACTTC
.,TRBJ2-6,TRBV11-2,TRBD1,CASSSRGQGSSGANVLTF,TGTGCCAGCAGCTCTAGGGGACAGGGGAGCTCTGGGGCCAACGTCCTGACTTTC
.,TRBJ2-7,TRBV6-5,TRBD2,CASRGLAGVPHEQYF,TGTGCCAGCAGGGGACTAGCGGGAGTTCCCCACGAGCAGTACTTC
.,TRBJ2-7,TRBV6-1,.,CASLPGLLAAEQYF,TGTGCCAGCCTCCCTGGGTTGCTAGCAGCCGAGCAGTACTTC
.,TRBJ2-7,TRBV27,TRBD2,CASSLLSGAYEQYF,TGTGCCAGCAGTTTATTAAGCGGGGCCTACGAGCAGTACTTC
.,TRBJ2-5,TRBV7-2,TRBD2,CASSSGPSGGPEGTQYF,TGTGCCAGCAGCTCCGGGCCTAGCGGGGGGCCCGAGGGGACCCAGTACTTC
once,TRBJ2-1,TRBV28,.,CASSLGRINEQFF,TGTGCCAGCAGTTTGGGCAGGATCAATGAGCAGTTCTTC
.,TRBJ2-1,TRBV7-6,.,CASSFLATSYNEQFF,TGTGCCAGCAGCTTCCTAGCGACATCCTACAATGAGCAGTTCTTC
.,TRBJ2-3,TRBV9,.,CASSVGGANTDTQYF,TGTGCCAGCAGCGTAGGGGGGGCGAACACAGATACGCAGTATTTT
.,TRBJ2-7,TRBV7-8,.,CASSLESWGRGRGGPYEQYF,TGTGCCAGCAGTCTAGAGAGTTGGGGACGGGGACGCGGTGGGCCCTACGAGCAGTACTTC
.,TRBJ2-7,TRBV5-8,TRBD2,CASSGLAGGKYF,TGTGCCAGCAGCGGACTAGCGGGAGGAAAGTACTTC
.,TRBJ2-3,TRBV28,TRBD2,CASSFSGGVTDTQYF,TGTGCCAGCAGTTTCTCCGGGGGGGTCACAGATACGCAGTATTTT
.,TRBJ1-4,TRBV15,.,CATSSAFYNEKLFF,TGTGCCACCAGTTCAGCCTTTTATAATGAAAAACTGTTTTTT
.,TRBJ1-1,TRBV6-5,.,CASSRLGEVGTEAFF,TGTGCCAGCAGCCGCCTCGGCGAGGTAGGCACTGAAGCTTTCTTT
.,TRBJ1-1,TRBV9,.,CASSVGAGQNTEAFF,TGTGCCAGCAGCGTAGGGGCAGGTCAGAACACTGAAGCTTTCTTT
.,TRBJ2-7,TRBV11-2,.,CASSLLRGMSYEQYF,TGTGCCAGCAGCTTACTCAGGGGCATGTCCTACGAGCAGTACTTC
once,TRBJ2-1,TRBV4-1,.,CASSQSPLQGFGNEQFF,TGCGCCAGCAGCCAAAGTCCCCTCCAGGGTTTTGGCAATGAGCAGTTCTTC
.,TRBJ2-3,TRBV29-1,.,CSVEPRTPHPSTDTQYF,TGCAGCGTTGAACCTCGGACCCCTCACCCTAGCACAGATACGCAGTATTTT
.,TRBJ2-3,TRBV10-3,TRBD1,CAISEPDRDKDTQYF,TGTGCCATCAGTGAGCCCGACAGGGATAAAGATACGCAGTATTTT
.,TRBJ2-7,TRBV2,.,CASSEARLYEQYF,TGTGCCAGCAGTGAAGCGCGGCTATACGAGCAGTACTTC
.,TRBJ1-3,TRBV5-3,.,CARSHLPSQGNTIYF,TGTGCCAGAAGCCACCTTCCCTCTCAGGGAAACACCATATATTTT
once,TRBJ2-7,TRBV5-5,.,CASSQGPGEYF,TGTGCCAGCAGCCAGGGACCAGGGGAGTACTTC
.,TRBJ2-1,TRBV15,.,CATSPGSYNEQFF,TGTGCCACCAGCCCCGGCTCCTACAATGAGCAGTTCTTC
.,TRBJ2-7,TRBV5-5,.,CASSLDSLSYEQYF,TGTGCCAGCAGCTTGGACAGCCTCTCCTACGAGCAGTACTTC
.,TRBJ2-1,TRBV7-8,.,CASSLAWGSYNEQFF,TGTGCCAGCAGCTTAGCGTGGGGAAGTTACAATGAGCAGTTCTTC
.,TRBJ1-5,TRBV19,.,CASSWLNQPQHF,TGTGCCAGTAGTTGGCTCAATCAGCCCCAGCATTTT
.,TRBJ2-7,TRBV27,.,CASSLRGTTYEQYF,TGTGCCAGCAGTTTAAGGGGGACAACATACGAGCAGTACTTC
.,TRBJ1-1,TRBV5-1,.,CASSFLPDSPGTEAFF,TGCGCCAGCAGCTTTCTTCCAGACTCCCCAGGGACTGAAGCTTTCTTT
.,TRBJ1-1,TRBV15,.,CATSRTEDSNTEAFF,TGTGCCACCAGCAGAACCGAGGACAGCAACACTGAAGCTTTCTTT
.,TRBJ2-2,TRBV4-3,.,CASSQDDIFDAGELFF,TGCGCCAGCAGCCAAGACGACATTTTTGACGCCGGGGAGCTGTTTTTT
once,TRBJ1-4,TRBV19,.,CASSIWREVRGNEKLFF,TGTGCCAGTAGTATATGGCGCGAGGTGAGGGGTAATGAAAAACTGTTTTTT
.,TRBJ2-7,TRBV7-9,TRBD1,CASSTRQGSSYEQYF,TGTGCCAGCAGCACCCGACAGGGGAGCTCCTACGAGCAGTACTTC
.,TRBJ1-1,TRBV9,.,CASSPPAGGREYAFF,TGTGCCAGCAGCCCCCCAGCGGGGGGTAGGGAGTATGCTTTCTTT
.,TRBJ1-5,TRBV27,TRBD1,CASSSRDRSHQPQHF,TGTGCCAGCAGTTCCCGGGACAGGAGCCATCAGCCCCAGCATTTT
.,TRBJ1-1,TRBV27,.,CASSLRGTEAFF,TGTGCCAGCAGTCTGAGGGGCACTGAAGCTTTCTTT
.,TRBJ1-4,TRBV2,.,CASKVSVLREKLFF,TGTGCCAGCAAGGTCTCGGTGTTACGGGAAAAACTGTTTTTT
.,TRBJ2-5,TRBV7-9,TRBD2,CASSSWAPSGIETQYF,TGTGCCAGCAGCTCCTGGGCACCTAGCGGGATCGAGACCCAGTACTTC
.,TRBJ1-1,TRBV6-5,.,CASSYGSGEAFF,TGTGCCAGCAGTTACGGTTCAGGGGAGGCTTTCTTT
.,TRBJ2-2,TRBV7-3,.,CASSLGAQTRTPNTGELFF,TGTGCCAGCAGCTTAGGGGCACAGACCAGAACACCGAACACCGGGGAGCTGTTTTTT
.,TRBJ2-7,TRBV7-8,.,CASPGPIITYEQYF,TGTGCCAGCCCTGGGCCAATAATAACCTACGAGCAGTACTTC
once,TRBJ2-7,TRBV7-9,TRBD1,CASSLAPGGKRGYEQYF,TGTGCCAGCAGCTTGGCCCCAGGGGGCAAAAGAGGCTACGAGCAGTACTTC
.,TRBJ2-7,TRBV7-8,.,CASSLVGRTLSYEQYF,TGTGCCAGCAGCTTAGTAGGCCGGACACTCTCCTACGAGCAGTACTTC
.,TRBJ2-7,TRBV4-2,.,CASRPGVAATYEQYF,TGTGCCAGCAGACCCGGGGTAGCGGCTACCTACGAGCAGTACTTC
.,TRBJ2-1,TRBV5-8,.,CANSSGVYNEQFF,TGTGCCAACTCGTCCGGAGTCTACAATGAGCAGTTCTTC
.,TRBJ2-1,TRBV7-2,.,CASSLAMRQIQSYNEQFF,TGTGCCAGCAGCTTAGCTATGCGGCAAATACAGTCCTACAATGAGCAGTTCTTC
.,TRBJ2-1,TRBV28,TRBD2,CASSFLREQWPYNEQFF,TGTGCCAGCAGTTTTCTGCGGGAGCAGTGGCCCTACAATGAGCAGTTCTTC
.,TRBJ2-7,TRBV7-8,TRBD2,CASSLDSSGSFHEQYF,TGTGCCAGCAGCTTAGATAGTAGCGGGAGTTTCCACGAGCAGTACTTC
.,TRBJ2-1,TRBV13,.,CASSLGRDEQFF,TGTGCCAGCAGCTTAGGGCGTGATGAGCAGTTCTTC
.,TRBJ1-2,TRBV27,.,CASSLRASGGGYTF,TGTGCCAGCAGTTTAAGGGCCTCCGGGGGTGGCTACACCTTC
.,TRBJ2-1,TRBV29-1,TRBD2,CSVIMPLTSGKYNEQFF,TGCAGCGTAATAATGCCCTTGACTAGCGGGAAATACAATGAGCAGTTCTTC
.,TRBJ1-1,TRBV10-1,.,CASFLDRSSTEAFF,TGCGCCAGTTTCCTAGACAGGTCGAGCACTGAAGCTTTCTTT
.,TRBJ1-5,TRBV25-1,.,CASSYLSASWSNQPQHF,TGTGCCAGCAGCTACCTTAGCGCCAGCTGGAGCAATCAGCCCCAGCATTTT
.,TRBJ1-1,TRBV19,.,CASILPGVTEAFF,TGTGCCAGTATCCTTCCGGGGGTCACTGAAGCTTTCTTT
.,TRBJ1-1,TRBV27,.,CASSSPDGRNLNTEAFF,TGTGCCAGCAGTTCGCCGGACGGCAGAAACTTGAACACTGAAGCTTTCTTT
.,TRBJ2-3,TRBV5-1,.,CASTSTSQGGGDTQYF,TGCGCCAGCACCTCCACCTCTCAGGGAGGGGGAGATACGCAGTATTTT